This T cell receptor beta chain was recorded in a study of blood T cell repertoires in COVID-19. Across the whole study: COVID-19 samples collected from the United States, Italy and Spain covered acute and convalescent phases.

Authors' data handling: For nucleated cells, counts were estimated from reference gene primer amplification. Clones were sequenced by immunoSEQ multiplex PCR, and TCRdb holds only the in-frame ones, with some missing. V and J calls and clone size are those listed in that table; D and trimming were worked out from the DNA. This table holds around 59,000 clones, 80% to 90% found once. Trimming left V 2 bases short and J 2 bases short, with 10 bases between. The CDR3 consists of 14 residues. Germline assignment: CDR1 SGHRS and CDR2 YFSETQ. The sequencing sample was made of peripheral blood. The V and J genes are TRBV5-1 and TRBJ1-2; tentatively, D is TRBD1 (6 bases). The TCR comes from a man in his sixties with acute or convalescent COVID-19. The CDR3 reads CASSLQGENYGYTF. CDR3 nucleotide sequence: TGCGCCAGCAGCTTACAGGGAGAGAACTATGGCTACACCTTC.